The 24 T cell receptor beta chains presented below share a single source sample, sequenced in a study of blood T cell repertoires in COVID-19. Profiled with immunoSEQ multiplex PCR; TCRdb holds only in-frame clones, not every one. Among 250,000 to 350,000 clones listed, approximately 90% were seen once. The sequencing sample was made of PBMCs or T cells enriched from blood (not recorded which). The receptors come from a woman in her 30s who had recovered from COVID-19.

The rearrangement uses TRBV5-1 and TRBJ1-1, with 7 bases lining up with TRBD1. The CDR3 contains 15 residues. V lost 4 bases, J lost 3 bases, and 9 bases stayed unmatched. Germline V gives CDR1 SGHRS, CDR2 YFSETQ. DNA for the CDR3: TGCGCCAGCAGCGATTCCGGGACAGCATACACTGAAGCTTTCTTT. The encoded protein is CASSDSGTAYTEAFF.

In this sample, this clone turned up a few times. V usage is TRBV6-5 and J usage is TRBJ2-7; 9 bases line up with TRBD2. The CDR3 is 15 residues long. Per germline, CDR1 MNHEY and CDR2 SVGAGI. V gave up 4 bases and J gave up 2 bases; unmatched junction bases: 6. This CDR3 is CASSSAVAGAYEQYF. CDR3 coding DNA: TGTGCCAGCAGTTCCGCGGTAGCGGGGGCCTACGAGCAGTACTTC.

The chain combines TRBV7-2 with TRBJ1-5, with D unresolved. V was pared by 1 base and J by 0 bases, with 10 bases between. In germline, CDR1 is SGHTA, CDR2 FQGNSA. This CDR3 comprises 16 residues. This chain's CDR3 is CASSLVGDYSNQPQHF. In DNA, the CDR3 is TGTGCCAGCAGCTTAGTAGGAGATTATAGCAATCAGCCCCAGCATTTT.

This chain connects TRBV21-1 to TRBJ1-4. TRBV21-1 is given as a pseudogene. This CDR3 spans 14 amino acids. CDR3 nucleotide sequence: TGTGCCAGCAGCAAAACCTCTCGGCGGGAAAAACTGTTTTTT. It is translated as CASSKTSRREKLFF.

The CDR3 coding sequence is TGTGCCAGCAGGAGGGGCGGGGGCACAGATACGCAGTATTTT. This translates into CASRRGGGTDTQYF. This chain uses TRBV7-9 with TRBJ2-3; D might be TRBD2 (6 bases). Germline assignment: CDR1 SEHNR and CDR2 FQNEAQ (reference sequence). CDR3 length equals 14 residues. V dropped 6 bases and J dropped 1 base, with 11 bases sitting between them.

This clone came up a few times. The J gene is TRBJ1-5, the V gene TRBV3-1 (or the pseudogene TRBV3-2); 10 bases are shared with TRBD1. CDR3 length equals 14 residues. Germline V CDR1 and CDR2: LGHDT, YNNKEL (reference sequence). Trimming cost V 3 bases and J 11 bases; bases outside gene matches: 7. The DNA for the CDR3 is TGTGCCAGCAGCCATGGACAGGGGGGGAGGGCCCAGCATTTT. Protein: CASSHGQGGRAQHF.

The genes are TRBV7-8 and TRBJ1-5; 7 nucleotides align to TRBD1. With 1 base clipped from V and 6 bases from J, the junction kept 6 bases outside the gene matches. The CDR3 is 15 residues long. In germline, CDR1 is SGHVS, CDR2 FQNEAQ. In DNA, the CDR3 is TGTGCCAGCAGCTTAGGCCGACAGGGTGGTCAGCCCCAGCATTTT. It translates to CASSLGRQGGQPQHF.

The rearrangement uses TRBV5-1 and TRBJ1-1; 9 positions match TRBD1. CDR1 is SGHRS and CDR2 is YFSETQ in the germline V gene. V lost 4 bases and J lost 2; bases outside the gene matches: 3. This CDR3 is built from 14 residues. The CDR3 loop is CASSMDRGNTEAFF. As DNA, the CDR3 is TGCGCCAGCAGCATGGACAGGGGAAACACTGAAGCTTTCTTT.

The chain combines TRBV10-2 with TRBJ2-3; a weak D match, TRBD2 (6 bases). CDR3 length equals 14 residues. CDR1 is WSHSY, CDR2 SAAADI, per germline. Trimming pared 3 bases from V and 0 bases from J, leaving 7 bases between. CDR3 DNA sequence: TGCGCCAGCAGTGAAAGCGGGAGCACAGATACGCAGTATTTT. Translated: CASSESGSTDTQYF.

Here the CDR3 DNA reads TGCGCCAGCACGGTTAATACAGGGGAAGCTTTCTTT. It codes for CASTVNTGEAFF. The chain links TRBV10-2 to TRBJ1-1; D may be TRBD1 (6 bases). This CDR3 has 12 amino acids. The V gene lost 7 bases and the J gene lost 8 bases, with 14 bases spanning the gap. CDR1 is WSHSY, CDR2 SAAADI, per germline.

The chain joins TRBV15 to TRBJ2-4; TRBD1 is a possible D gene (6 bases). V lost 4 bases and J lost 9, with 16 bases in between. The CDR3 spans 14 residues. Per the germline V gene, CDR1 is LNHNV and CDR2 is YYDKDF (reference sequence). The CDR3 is CATSNPAQGPIQYF. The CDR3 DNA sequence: TGTGCCACCAGCAACCCAGCCCAGGGGCCCATTCAGTACTTC.

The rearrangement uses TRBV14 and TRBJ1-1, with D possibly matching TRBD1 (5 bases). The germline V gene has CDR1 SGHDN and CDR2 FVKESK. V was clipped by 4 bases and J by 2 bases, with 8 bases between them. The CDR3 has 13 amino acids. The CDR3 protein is CASSLTGNTEAFF. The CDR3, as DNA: TGTGCCAGCAGCCTAACAGGTAACACTGAAGCTTTCTTT.

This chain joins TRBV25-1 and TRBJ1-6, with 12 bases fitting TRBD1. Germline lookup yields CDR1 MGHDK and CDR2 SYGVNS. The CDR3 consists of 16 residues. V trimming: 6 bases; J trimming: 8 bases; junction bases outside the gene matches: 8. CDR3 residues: CASRDGTGGAYSPLHF. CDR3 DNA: TGTGCCAGCAGGGACGGGACAGGGGGCGCGTATTCACCCCTCCACTTT.

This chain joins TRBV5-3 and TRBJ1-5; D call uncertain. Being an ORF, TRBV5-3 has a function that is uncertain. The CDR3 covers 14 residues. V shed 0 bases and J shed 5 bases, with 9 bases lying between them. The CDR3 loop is CARSLGGSYQPQHF. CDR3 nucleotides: TGTGCCAGAAGCTTGGGAGGGTCTTATCAGCCCCAGCATTTT.

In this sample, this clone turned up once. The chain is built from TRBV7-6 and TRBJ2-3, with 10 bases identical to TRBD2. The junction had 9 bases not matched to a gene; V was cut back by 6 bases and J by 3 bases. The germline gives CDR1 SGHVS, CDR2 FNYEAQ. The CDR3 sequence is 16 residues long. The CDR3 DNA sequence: TGTGCCAGCAGGAGCGGGGGGGCAATGGCTACAGATACGCAGTATTTT. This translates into CASRSGGAMATDTQYF.

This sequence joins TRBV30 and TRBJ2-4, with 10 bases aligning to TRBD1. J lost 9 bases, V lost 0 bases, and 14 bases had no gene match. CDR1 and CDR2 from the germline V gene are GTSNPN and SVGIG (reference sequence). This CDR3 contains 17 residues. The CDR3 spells CAWSVRDRGHLRGIQYF. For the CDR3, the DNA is TGTGCCTGGAGTGTTAGGGACAGGGGTCACCTGAGGGGCATTCAGTACTTC.

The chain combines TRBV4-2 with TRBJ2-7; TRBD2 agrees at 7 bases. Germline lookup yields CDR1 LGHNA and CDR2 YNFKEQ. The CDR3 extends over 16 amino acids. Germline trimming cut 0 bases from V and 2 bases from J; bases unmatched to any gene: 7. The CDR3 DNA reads TGTGCCAGCAGCCAAGAATCCGGGACTACAACCTACGAGCAGTACTTC. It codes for CASSQESGTTTYEQYF.

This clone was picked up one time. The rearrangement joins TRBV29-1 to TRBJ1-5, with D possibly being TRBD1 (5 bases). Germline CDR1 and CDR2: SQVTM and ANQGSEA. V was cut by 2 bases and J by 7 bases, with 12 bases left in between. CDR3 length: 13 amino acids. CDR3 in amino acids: CSVELGGGQPQHF. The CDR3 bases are TGCAGCGTTGAATTGGGGGGAGGACAGCCCCAGCATTTT.

CDR3 region: CASSGFIQGLESNYGYTF. The DNA of the CDR3 is TGTGCCAGCAGTGGGTTTATCCAGGGCCTAGAATCTAACTATGGCTACACCTTC. The rearrangement uses TRBV2 and TRBJ1-2; weak D call: TRBD1 (5 bases). Germline CDR1 reads SNHLY; CDR2 reads FYNNEI. V was clipped by 4 bases and J by 0 bases, with 21 bases between them. This CDR3 spans 18 amino acids.

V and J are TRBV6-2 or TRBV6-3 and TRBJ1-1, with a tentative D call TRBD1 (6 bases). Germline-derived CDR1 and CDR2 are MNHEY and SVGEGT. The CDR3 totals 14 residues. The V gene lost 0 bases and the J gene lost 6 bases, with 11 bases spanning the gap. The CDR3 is CASSYSTGWAEAFF. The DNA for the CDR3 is TGTGCCAGCAGTTACTCGACAGGTTGGGCTGAAGCTTTCTTT.

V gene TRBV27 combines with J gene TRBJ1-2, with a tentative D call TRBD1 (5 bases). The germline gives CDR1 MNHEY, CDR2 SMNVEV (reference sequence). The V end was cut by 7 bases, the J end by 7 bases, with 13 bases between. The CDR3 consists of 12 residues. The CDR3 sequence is CASTSGSGGYTF. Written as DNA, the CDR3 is TGTGCCAGCACATCAGGGTCGGGTGGCTACACCTTC.

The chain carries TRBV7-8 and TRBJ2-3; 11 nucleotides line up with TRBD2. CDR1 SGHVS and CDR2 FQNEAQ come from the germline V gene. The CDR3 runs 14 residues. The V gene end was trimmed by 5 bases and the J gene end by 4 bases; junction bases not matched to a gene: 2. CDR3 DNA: TGTGCCAGCAGCCGGACTAGCGGGTCAGATACGCAGTATTTT. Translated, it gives CASSRTSGSDTQYF. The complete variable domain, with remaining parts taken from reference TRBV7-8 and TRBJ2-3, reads GAGVSQSPRYKVAKRGQDVALRCDPISGHVSLFWYQQALGQGPEFLTYFQNEAQLDKSGLPSDRFFAERPEGSVSTLKIQRTQQEDSAVYLCASSRTSGSDTQYFGPGTRLTVL.

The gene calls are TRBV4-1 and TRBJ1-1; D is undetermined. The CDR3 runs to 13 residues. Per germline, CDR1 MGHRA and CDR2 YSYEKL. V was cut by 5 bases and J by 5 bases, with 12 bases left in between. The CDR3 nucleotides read TGCGCCAGCAGCTCCAAAGGGAGGACTGAAGCTTTCTTT. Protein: CASSSKGRTEAFF.

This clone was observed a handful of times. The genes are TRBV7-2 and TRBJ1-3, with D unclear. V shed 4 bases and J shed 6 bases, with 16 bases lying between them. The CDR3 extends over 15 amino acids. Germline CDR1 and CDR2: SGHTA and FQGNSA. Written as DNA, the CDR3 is TGTGCCAGCAGCTCAGACTTCGGGATACCAAACACCATATATTTT. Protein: CASSSDFGIPNTIYF.